The T cell receptor (beta chain) described here comes from a study of blood T cell repertoires in COVID-19. Study as a whole: Sites across the United States, Italy and Spain contributed samples from acute and convalescent COVID-19. PBMCs, B-cell-depleted T cells, or T cells provided the cDNA or gDNA that made up the material.

The CDR3 has 17 amino acids. The V gene's germline CDR1 is SGHDN and CDR2 FVKESK. Authors' methods: For nucleated cells, counts were estimated from reference gene primer amplification. TCRdb's table, derived via immunoSEQ multiplex PCR, lists solely in-frame clones and lacks some. V and J calls and clone size are given by that table; D and trimming were obtained from the DNA. The sample lists 150,000 or so clones, roughly four fifths occurring once. Worth noting for this clone: Mismatch with germline at one junction end may stem from a read error.

The sequencing input was peripheral blood. This chain connects TRBV14 to TRBJ1-2; D call uncertain. This TCR was recovered from a human donor with acute or convalescent COVID-19. The donor label of this sample is uncertain. For the CDR3, the DNA is TGTACCAGCAGCCAAGAACGGCAGCTCGAGGGAGAAGATGGCTACACCTTC. Its translation is CTSSQERQLEGEDGYTF.